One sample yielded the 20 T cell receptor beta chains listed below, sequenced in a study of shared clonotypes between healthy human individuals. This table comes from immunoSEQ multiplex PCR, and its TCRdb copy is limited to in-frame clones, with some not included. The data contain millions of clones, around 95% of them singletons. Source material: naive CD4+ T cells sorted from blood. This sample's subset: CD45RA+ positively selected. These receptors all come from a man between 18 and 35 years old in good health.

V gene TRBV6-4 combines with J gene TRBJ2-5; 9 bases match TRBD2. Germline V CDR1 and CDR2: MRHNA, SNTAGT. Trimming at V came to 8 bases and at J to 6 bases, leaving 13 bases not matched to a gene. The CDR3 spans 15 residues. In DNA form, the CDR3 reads TGTGCCAGCTATGGGTTTAGCGGGGGTGAGAAGACCCAGTACTTC. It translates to CASYGFSGGEKTQYF.

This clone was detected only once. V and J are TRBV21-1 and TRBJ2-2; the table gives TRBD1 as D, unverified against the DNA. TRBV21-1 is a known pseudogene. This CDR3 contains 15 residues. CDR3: CASSKGGGNTGELFF. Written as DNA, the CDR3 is TGTGCCAGCAGCAAAGGAGGGGGAAACACCGGGGAGCTGTTTTTT.

In DNA, the CDR3 is TGTGCCAGCAGCGGGGGGCCGAACACTGAAGCTTTCTTT. It is translated as CASSGGPNTEAFF. J is TRBJ1-1 and V is TRBV9; possible D gene TRBD1, 6 bases. The V and J ends lost 3 bases and 1 base respectively, with 7 bases between them. CDR1 SGDLS and CDR2 YYNGEE come from the germline V gene. This CDR3 has 13 residues.

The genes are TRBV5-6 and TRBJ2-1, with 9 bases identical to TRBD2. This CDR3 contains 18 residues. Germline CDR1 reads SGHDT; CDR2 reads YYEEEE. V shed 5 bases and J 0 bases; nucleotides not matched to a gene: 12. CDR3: CASRDLAGLTSSYNEQFF. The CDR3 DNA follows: TGTGCCAGCAGGGATCTAGCGGGACTCACCTCCTCCTACAATGAGCAGTTCTTC.

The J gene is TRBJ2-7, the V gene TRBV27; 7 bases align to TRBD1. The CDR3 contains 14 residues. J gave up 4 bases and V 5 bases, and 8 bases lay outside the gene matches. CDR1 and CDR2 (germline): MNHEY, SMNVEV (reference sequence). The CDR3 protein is CASSGTGVEYEQYF. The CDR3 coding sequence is TGTGCCAGCAGTGGAACAGGGGTAGAATACGAGCAGTACTTC.

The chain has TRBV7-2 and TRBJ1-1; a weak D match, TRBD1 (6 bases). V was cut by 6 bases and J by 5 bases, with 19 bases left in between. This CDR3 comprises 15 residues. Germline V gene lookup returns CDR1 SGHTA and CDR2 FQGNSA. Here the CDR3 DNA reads TGTGCCAGCAGACCCCAACAGGGCGGAGGGACTGAAGCTTTCTTT. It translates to CASRPQQGGGTEAFF. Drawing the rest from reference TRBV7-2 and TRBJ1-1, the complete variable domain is GAGVSQSPSNKVTEKGKDVELRCDPISGHTALYWYRQSLGQGLEFLIYFQGNSAPDKSGLPSDRFSAERTGGSVSTLTIQRTQQEDSAVYLCASRPQQGGGTEAFFGQGTRLTVV.

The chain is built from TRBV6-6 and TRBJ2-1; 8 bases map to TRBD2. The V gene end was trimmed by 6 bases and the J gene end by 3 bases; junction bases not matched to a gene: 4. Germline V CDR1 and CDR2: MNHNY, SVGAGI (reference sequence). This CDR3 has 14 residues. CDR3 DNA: TGTGCCAGCAGATTGGGACTAGGCTACAATGAGCAGTTCTTC. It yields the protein CASRLGLGYNEQFF.

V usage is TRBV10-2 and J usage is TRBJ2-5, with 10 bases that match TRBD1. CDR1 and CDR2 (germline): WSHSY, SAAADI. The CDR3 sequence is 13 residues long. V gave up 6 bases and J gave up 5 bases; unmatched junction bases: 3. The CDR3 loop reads CASSRGQGETQYF. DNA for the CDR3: TGCGCCAGCAGCCGGGGACAGGGGGAGACCCAGTACTTC.

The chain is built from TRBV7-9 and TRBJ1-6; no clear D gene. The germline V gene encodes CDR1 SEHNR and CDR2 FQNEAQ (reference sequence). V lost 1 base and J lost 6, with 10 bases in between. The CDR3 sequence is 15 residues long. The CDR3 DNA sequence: TGTGCCAGCAGCTTAGGCAGCAGCCTTAATTCACCCCTCCACTTT. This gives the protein CASSLGSSLNSPLHF. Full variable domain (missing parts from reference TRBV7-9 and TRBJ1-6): DTGVSQNPRHKITKRGQNVTFRCDPISEHNRLYWYRQTLGQGPEFLTYFQNEAQLEKSRLLSDRFSAERPKGSFSTLEIQRTEQGDSAMYLCASSLGSSLNSPLHFGNGTRLTVT.

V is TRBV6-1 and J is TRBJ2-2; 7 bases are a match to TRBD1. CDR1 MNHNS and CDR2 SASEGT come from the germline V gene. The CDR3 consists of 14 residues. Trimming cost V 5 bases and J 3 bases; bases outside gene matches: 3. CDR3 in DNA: TGTGCCAGCAGTCCGGGACAGTACACCGGGGAGCTGTTTTTT. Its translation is CASSPGQYTGELFF.

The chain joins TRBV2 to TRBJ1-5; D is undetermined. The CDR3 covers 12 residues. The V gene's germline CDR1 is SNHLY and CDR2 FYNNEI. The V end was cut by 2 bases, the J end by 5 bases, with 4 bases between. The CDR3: CASSELYQPQHF. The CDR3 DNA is TGTGCCAGCAGTGAACTCTATCAGCCCCAGCATTTT.

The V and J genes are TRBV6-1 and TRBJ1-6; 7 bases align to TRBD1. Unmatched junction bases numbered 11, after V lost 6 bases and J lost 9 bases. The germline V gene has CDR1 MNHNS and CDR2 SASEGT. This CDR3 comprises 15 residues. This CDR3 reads CASRDQQGSSSPLHF. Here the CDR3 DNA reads TGTGCCAGCAGAGACCAACAGGGGAGTTCTTCACCCCTCCACTTT.

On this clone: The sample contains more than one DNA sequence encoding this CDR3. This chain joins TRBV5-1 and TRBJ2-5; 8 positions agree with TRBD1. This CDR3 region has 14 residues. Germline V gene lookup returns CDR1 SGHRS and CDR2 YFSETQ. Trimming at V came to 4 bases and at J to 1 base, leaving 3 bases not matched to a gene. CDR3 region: CASSLDRGQETQYF. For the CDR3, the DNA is TGCGCCAGCAGCCTAGACAGGGGCCAAGAGACCCAGTACTTC.

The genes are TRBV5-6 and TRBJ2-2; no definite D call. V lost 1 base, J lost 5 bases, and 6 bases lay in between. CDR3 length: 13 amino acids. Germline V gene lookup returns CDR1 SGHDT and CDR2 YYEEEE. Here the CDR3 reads CASSLLLTGELFF. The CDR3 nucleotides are TGTGCCAGCAGCTTGCTTCTTACCGGGGAGCTGTTTTTT.

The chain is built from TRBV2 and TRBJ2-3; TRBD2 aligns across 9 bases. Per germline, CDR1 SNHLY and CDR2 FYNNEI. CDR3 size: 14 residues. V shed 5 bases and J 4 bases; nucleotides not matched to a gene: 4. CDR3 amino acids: CASSLAGVADTQYF. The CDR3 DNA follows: TGTGCCAGCAGTTTAGCGGGAGTGGCAGATACGCAGTATTTT. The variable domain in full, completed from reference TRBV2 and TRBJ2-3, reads EPEVTQTPSHQVTQMGQEVILRCVPISNHLYFYWYRQILGQKVEFLVSFYNNEISEKSEIFDDQFSVERPDGSNFTLKIRSTKLEDSAMYFCASSLAGVADTQYFGPGTRLTVL.

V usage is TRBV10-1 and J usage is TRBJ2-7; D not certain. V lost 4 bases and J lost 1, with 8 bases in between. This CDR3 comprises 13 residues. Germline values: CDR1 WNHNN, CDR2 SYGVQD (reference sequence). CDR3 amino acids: CASSVQGSYEQYF. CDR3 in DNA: TGCGCCAGCAGTGTACAAGGTTCCTACGAGCAGTACTTC.

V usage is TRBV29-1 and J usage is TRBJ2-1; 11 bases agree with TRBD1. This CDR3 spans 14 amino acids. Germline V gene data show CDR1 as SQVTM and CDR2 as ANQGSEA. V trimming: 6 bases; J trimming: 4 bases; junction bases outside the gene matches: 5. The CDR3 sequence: CSVKGTGGYNEQFF. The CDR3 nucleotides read TGCAGCGTGAAGGGGACAGGGGGTTACAATGAGCAGTTCTTC.

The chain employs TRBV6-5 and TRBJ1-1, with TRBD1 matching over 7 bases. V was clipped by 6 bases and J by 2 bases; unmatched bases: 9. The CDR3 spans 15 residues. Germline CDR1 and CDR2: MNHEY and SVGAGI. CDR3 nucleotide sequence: TGTGCCAGCAGAACCGACAGGGCTTATAACACTGAAGCTTTCTTT. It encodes CASRTDRAYNTEAFF.

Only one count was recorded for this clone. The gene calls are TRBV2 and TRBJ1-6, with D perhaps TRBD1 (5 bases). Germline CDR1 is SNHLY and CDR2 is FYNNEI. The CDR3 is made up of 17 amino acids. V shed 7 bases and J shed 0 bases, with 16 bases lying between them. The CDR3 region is CASTLRTHISYNSPLHF. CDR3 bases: TGTGCCAGCACCCTAAGGACACATATCTCCTATAATTCACCCCTCCACTTT.

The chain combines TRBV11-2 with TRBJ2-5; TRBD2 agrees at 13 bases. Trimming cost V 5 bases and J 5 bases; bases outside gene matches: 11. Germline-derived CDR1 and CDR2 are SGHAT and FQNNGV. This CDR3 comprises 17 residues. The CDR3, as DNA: TGTGCCAGCAGCCTCACCATTGGACTAGCGGGGGTGGAGACCCAGTACTTC. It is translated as CASSLTIGLAGVETQYF.